The clone carrying this TCR beta chain was recorded a few times. Its cognate antigen is unknown. The data are from a study of cytomegalovirus exposure and HLA in healthy donors. For the study at large: Within an early data release were tens of millions of unique TCRs drawn from HLA-typed donors.

PCR employed 60 Vbeta and 13 Jbeta primers. Only in-frame clones appear in the TCRdb table, and some are missing; sequencing was by immunoSEQ multiplex PCR. The profile shows about 160,000 clones, approximately 83% of them singletons. The study's findings and limits: Later analysis suggested links between common viral pathogens and several top significant clusters. As was reported, the HLA-A and HLA-B alleles of most subjects were accurately predicted from TCR beta sequences. Certain indistinguishable V segments, among them TRBV6-2 and TRBV6-3, were excluded.

The V gene's germline CDR1 is LNHDA and CDR2 SQIVND (reference sequence). V was clipped by 6 bases and J by 6 bases, with 17 bases between them. CDR3 size: 14 residues. This chain connects TRBV19 to TRBJ1-1, with D tentatively TRBD1 (5 bases). The sample comprised PBMCs. This clonotype was obtained from a woman in her late teens or twenties in good health and CMV-seronegative. CDR3: CASRLRAAAPEAFF. CDR3 bases: TGTGCCAGTAGGCTCAGGGCTGCTGCGCCTGAAGCTTTCTTT. Using reference TRBV19 and TRBJ1-1 for the parts outside the CDR3, the full variable domain is DGGITQSPKYLFRKEGQNVTLSCEQNLNHDAMYWYRQDPGQGLRLIYYSQIVNDFQKGDIAEGYSVSREKKESFPLTVTSAQKNPTAFYLCASRLRAAAPEAFFGQGTRLTVV.